One TCR beta chain is described in this entry. The table came from immunoSEQ multiplex PCR; TCRdb's copy has only in-frame clones and leaves some out. The sample yields hundreds of thousands of clones, around four fifths seen once. Germline lookup yields CDR1 MGHDK and CDR2 SYGVNS. This CDR3 has 15 residues. V was pared by 0 bases and J by 2 bases, with 4 bases of the junction left unmatched. The sample comes from a study of cytomegalovirus exposure and HLA in healthy donors. The chain employs TRBV25-1 and TRBJ2-7, with TRBD1 matching over 7 bases. Sequenced input: PBMCs. This receptor was obtained from a woman between 18 and 30 years old in good health and CMV-seronegative. The CDR3 DNA reads as TGTGCCAGCAGTGAATACGCGACAGGGACCTACGAGCAGTACTTC. Translating it yields CASSEYATGTYEQYF.